This TCR beta chain comes out of a study of blood T cell repertoires in COVID-19. Background on the study: Nucleic acid was either cDNA or gDNA, and it came from T cells, B-cell-depleted T cells, or PBMCs.

Per the original data handling: The authors estimated nucleated cell counts from reference gene primer amplification. Here immunoSEQ multiplex PCR was the method, and the copy in TCRdb shows in-frame clones only, minus some. The V and J calls and clone size come from that table; D and trimming were worked out from the DNA. Of tens of thousands of clones in the sample, roughly nine tenths were seen once. Trimming cost V 8 bases and J 6 bases; bases outside gene matches: 8. The germline gives CDR1 SNHLY, CDR2 FYNNEI. The CDR3 extends over 15 amino acids. The sequence was collected from a human donor in a cohort sampled during active COVID-19. This rearrangement joins TRBV2 to TRBJ2-1, with 12 bases lining up with TRBD2. Sequenced sample: peripheral blood. The CDR3 coding sequence is TGTGCCAGCTGTATACTAGCGGGAGGAGGCAATGAGCAGTTCTTC. It is translated as CASCILAGGGNEQFF.